These T cell receptor beta chains were read from a single sample in a study of OX40 agonist ivuxolimab in advanced cancers. Repertoires were generated with immunoSEQ multiplex PCR, while TCRdb's copy carries only in-frame clones and drops some. The table includes tens of thousands of clones, 87% detected once. Material: CD4+ or CD8+ T cells sorted from blood, obtained in a trial of the OX40 agonist ivuxolimab. The receptor set was obtained from an adult with an advanced solid tumor such as melanoma, head and neck, liver or kidney cancer. The CDR3 runs from the conserved cysteine through the conserved F or W. D genes are given only for firm matches. Not every row has a clone size; where given, it reads once, few, many or a size class.

abundance	d_gene	v_gene	j_gene	CDR3nt	CDR3aa
.	TRBD1	TRBV6-6	TRBJ1-5	TGTGCCAGCAGACCCACAGGGGATCAGCCCCAGCATTTT	CASRPTGDQPQHF
.	.	TRBV30	TRBJ2-7	TGTGCCTGGGCAAGGGGAGAGCAGTACTTC	CAWARGEQYF
once	.	TRBV28	TRBJ1-4	TGTGCCAGCAGTCTAGGGGTTCTGGAGGTCGAAAAACTGTTTTTT	CASSLGVLEVEKLFF
.	TRBD1	TRBV27	TRBJ1-4	TGTGCCAGCAGGAAACAGGGGGCGAGAGAAAAACTGTTTTTT	CASRKQGAREKLFF
.	.	TRBV7-8	TRBJ1-2	TGTGCCAGCAGCTTACAGACAGCCAACTATGGCTACACCTTC	CASSLQTANYGYTF
.	.	TRBV11-2	TRBJ2-7	TGTGCCAGCAGCTTAAGTGTTGGGGACGAGCAGTACTTC	CASSLSVGDEQYF
.	.	TRBV2	TRBJ2-2	TGTGCCAGCAGTCCAGAGGGGACCGGGGAGCTGTTTTTT	CASSPEGTGELFF
.	TRBD1	TRBV7-9	TRBJ1-2	TGTGCCAGCAGCTTAGGACAGGGGGTTAACTATGGCTACACCTTC	CASSLGQGVNYGYTF
.	.	TRBV5-1	TRBJ2-7	TGCGCCAGCAGCTTGGCGGGGAGCTACGAGCAGTACTTC	CASSLAGSYEQYF
.	TRBD1	TRBV27	TRBJ2-7	TGTGCCAGCAGTTTTAGAAGGGGGCTGTACGAGCAGTACTTC	CASSFRRGLYEQYF
few	TRBD1	TRBV10-3	TRBJ1-4	TGTGCCATTGCCCCGGGCAAGGGACAGGGTCGGGAAAAACTGTTTTTT	CAIAPGKGQGREKLFF
.	.	TRBV6-6	TRBJ1-2	TGTGCCAGCATCATAGGACAGCTCCATGGCTACACCTTC	CASIIGQLHGYTF
.	.	TRBV19	TRBJ2-7	TGTGCCAGTAGTATGGTTCGGGACTACGAGCAGTACTTC	CASSMVRDYEQYF
.	TRBD2	TRBV14	TRBJ2-3	TGTGCCAGCAGCCAAGAGCGGGGGTACCGTTCAGATACGCAGTATTTT	CASSQERGYRSDTQYF
.	.	TRBV5-1	TRBJ2-1	TGCGCCAGCAGCTTGGTTTGGGCCAATGAGCAGTTCTTC	CASSLVWANEQFF
.	.	TRBV6-1	TRBJ1-1	TGTGCCAGCAGTCTTCAGGGAAACACTGAAGCTTTCTTT	CASSLQGNTEAFF
once	.	TRBV7-9	TRBJ2-1	TGTGCCAGCAGCTCTGGGGCGATCTCCTACAATGAGCAGTTCTTC	CASSSGAISYNEQFF
.	.	TRBV4-2	TRBJ1-3	TGTGCCAGCAGCCAAGAACTCAGGGGAACTGGAAACACCATATATTTT	CASSQELRGTGNTIYF
few	TRBD1	TRBV15	TRBJ2-6	TGTGCCACCAGCAGTCAAAACAGGGGGCTAATATCTGGGGCCAACGTCCTGACTTTC	CATSSQNRGLISGANVLTF
.	.	TRBV7-7	TRBJ2-3	TGTGCTAGCAGCCTTGGAACCGGGGGCGATACGCAGTATTTT	CASSLGTGGDTQYF
.	TRBD1	TRBV7-9	TRBJ1-2	TGTGCCAGCAGCCAGGACAGGAAGAATGGCTACACCTTC	CASSQDRKNGYTF
.	.	TRBV29-1	TRBJ2-5	TGCAGCGTTGAGTACAGACAAGAGACCCAGTACTTC	CSVEYRQETQYF
.	.	TRBV27	TRBJ1-5	TGTGCCAGCAGTCGCAGTTTCAATCAGCCCCAGCATTTT	CASSRSFNQPQHF
.	TRBD2	TRBV2	TRBJ2-5	TGTGCCAGCAGTGCTCAAAGAGCGGGAGGGGAGACCCAGTACTTC	CASSAQRAGGETQYF
.	.	TRBV6-6	TRBJ2-3	TGTGCCAGCAGTAAGCCCGGGGACCGGGGGAGAGATACGCAGTATTTT	CASSKPGDRGRDTQYF
.	.	TRBV5-1	TRBJ1-5	TGCGCCAGCAGCTTGGACAGTGGGAGCAATCAGCCCCAGCATTTT	CASSLDSGSNQPQHF
.	.	TRBV19	TRBJ2-7	TGTGCCAGTAGTCCTAGGGTTGGCCCCTACGAGCAGTACTTC	CASSPRVGPYEQYF
.	TRBD1	TRBV18	TRBJ1-5	TGTGCCAGCTCTCTCAACGCCGCGACAGGGAGAAATCAGCCCCAGCATTTT	CASSLNAATGRNQPQHF
.	.	TRBV5-4	TRBJ1-1	TGTGCCAGCAGCATGGACGGCCTGAACACTGAAGCTTTCTTT	CASSMDGLNTEAFF
.	.	TRBV4-1	TRBJ2-3	TGCGCCAGCGGCCGGACAGTGGCGGGCACAGATACGCAGTATTTT	CASGRTVAGTDTQYF
.	TRBD2	TRBV29-1	TRBJ2-3	TGCAGCGCGGGGACTAGCGGGGGGAGCACAGATACGCAGTATTTT	CSAGTSGGSTDTQYF
.	.	TRBV7-2	TRBJ2-3	TGTGCCAGCAGCTTAGATCTAGCCTCGAGGGAGAGAGATACGCAGTATTTT	CASSLDLASRERDTQYF
.	TRBD1	TRBV27	TRBJ2-5	TGTGCCAGCAGTTTAACCCCGGACAGGAACCAAGAGACCCAGTACTTC	CASSLTPDRNQETQYF
many	TRBD1	TRBV19	TRBJ1-5	TGTGCCACCGGACAGGGAATGACTCAGCCCCAGCATTTT	CATGQGMTQPQHF
.	TRBD1	TRBV2	TRBJ1-2	TGTGCCAGCAGGGAAGACAGGGTAATCTATGGCTACACCTTC	CASREDRVIYGYTF
.	TRBD1	TRBV18	TRBJ1-2	TGTGCCAGCTCACAACGGGACAGGGGGCAGGATGGCTACACCTTC	CASSQRDRGQDGYTF
once	.	TRBV6-4	TRBJ1-2	TGTGCCAGCAGTGAACCGGGGCCACGAGGCTATCGCTACACCTTC	CASSEPGPRGYRYTF
.	.	TRBV19	TRBJ2-3	TGTGCCAGTAGTCTCCGACAGGAAAGGGCAGATACGCAGTATTTT	CASSLRQERADTQYF
.	.	TRBV14	TRBJ1-2	TGTGCCAGCAGCCAAGGGGGGACCCTCTATGGCTACACCTTC	CASSQGGTLYGYTF
.	TRBD1	TRBV18	TRBJ2-4	TGTGCCAGCTCACCCTGGGACAGGGGTGCCAAAAACATTCAGTACTTC	CASSPWDRGAKNIQYF
.	.	TRBV18	TRBJ2-3	TGTGCCAGCTCACCACCGGGGGCAGGATACACAGATACGCAGTATTTT	CASSPPGAGYTDTQYF
.	.	TRBV19	TRBJ2-7	TGTGCCAGTAGTTTGGCGAAGGGGCCTTACGAGCAGTACTTC	CASSLAKGPYEQYF
.	TRBD1	TRBV28	TRBJ1-5	TGTGCCAGCAGTCCAGGGGGCGCGGGGCAGCCCCAGCATTTT	CASSPGGAGQPQHF
.	.	TRBV29-1	TRBJ1-1	TGCAGCGTTTCAGGGGTGGTGAACACTGAAGCTTTCTTT	CSVSGVVNTEAFF
.	.	TRBV6-5	TRBJ1-5	TGTGCCAGCAGTAGGGGGGAGCCCCAGCATTTT	CASSRGEPQHF
once	TRBD2	TRBV7-7	TRBJ2-1	TGTGCTAGCAGCTTAGTTTCAGCGGGAGGGAACAATGAGCAGTTCTTC	CASSLVSAGGNNEQFF
.	.	TRBV7-9	TRBJ2-6	TGTGCCAGCAGCTCTGGTGGGGCCAACGTCCTGACTTTC	CASSSGGANVLTF
.	.	TRBV15	TRBJ1-5	TGTGCCACCAGCGAACGCCGGACGGGCAATCAGCCCCAGCATTTT	CATSERRTGNQPQHF
.	TRBD1	TRBV10-3	TRBJ1-5	TGTGCCATCAGCGATGGACAGGGCAGTCAGCCCCAGCATTTT	CAISDGQGSQPQHF
.	TRBD1	TRBV11-3	TRBJ2-5	TGTGCCAGCAGCCAGGGACAGGGTCAGACCCAGTACTTC	CASSQGQGQTQYF
.	.	TRBV11-2	TRBJ2-7	TGTGCCAGCAGCTTAGGGCAGGGGACCTACGAGCAGTACTTC	CASSLGQGTYEQYF
.	TRBD1	TRBV7-3	TRBJ2-7	TGTGCCAGCAGCCCTAGACAGGGGTTCCACGAGCAGTACTTC	CASSPRQGFHEQYF
.	.	TRBV5-1	TRBJ2-7	TGCGCCAGCAGTGGGGGGTCCTCCTACGAGCAGTACTTC	CASSGGSSYEQYF
.	TRBD1	TRBV2	TRBJ1-4	TGTGCCAGCAGACCGGGACAGCTTAATGAAAAACTGTTTTTT	CASRPGQLNEKLFF
.	TRBD1	TRBV9	TRBJ1-1	TGTGCCAGCAGCGTAGGAAAGGGACAGGGGTTCAGGGACACTGAAGCTTTCTTT	CASSVGKGQGFRDTEAFF
.	.	TRBV5-1	TRBJ1-5	TGCGCCAGCAGCTTGGCTTCAGGGAATCAGCCCCAGCATTTT	CASSLASGNQPQHF